What follows are 3 T cell receptor beta chains derived from one specimen sequenced in a study of T cell responses to AZD1222 COVID-19 vaccine. Profiled with immunoSEQ multiplex PCR; TCRdb holds only in-frame clones, not every one. This repertoire shows fewer than 100,000 clones, around 84% found once; its top ten account for approximately 15%. Sequenced material: peripheral blood, taken 28 days after the second AZD1222 dose. These receptors all stem from an adult who received the AZD1222 COVID-19 vaccine.

The rearrangement joins TRBV30 to TRBJ2-7; D is possibly TRBD1 (5 bases). V was shortened by 6 bases and J by 0 bases, with 6 bases between the two germline ends. Germline lookup yields CDR1 GTSNPN and CDR2 SVGIG (reference sequence). The CDR3 is 11 amino acids. CDR3 sequence reads: CACDSSYEQYF. DNA of the CDR3: TGTGCCTGTGACAGCTCCTACGAGCAGTACTTC.

The chain joins TRBV11-2 to TRBJ1-6; 8 bases are shared with TRBD1. The germline gives CDR1 SGHAT, CDR2 FQNNGV. V lost 5 bases and J lost 10; bases outside the gene matches: 7. The CDR3 has 14 residues. CDR3 region: CASSAGGFGSPLHF. For the CDR3, the DNA is TGTGCCAGCAGCGCAGGGGGCTTCGGGTCACCCCTCCACTTT.

J is TRBJ2-3 and V is TRBV7-8, with TRBD2 as a possible D gene (5 bases). V dropped 1 base and J dropped 2 bases, with 13 bases sitting between them. CDR1 is SGHVS, CDR2 FQNEAQ, per germline. The length of the CDR3 is 16 residues. Written as DNA, the CDR3 is TGTGCCAGCAGCTTAGGAGGGCGGACGTCCACAGATACGCAGTATTTT. Amino acids: CASSLGGRTSTDTQYF.